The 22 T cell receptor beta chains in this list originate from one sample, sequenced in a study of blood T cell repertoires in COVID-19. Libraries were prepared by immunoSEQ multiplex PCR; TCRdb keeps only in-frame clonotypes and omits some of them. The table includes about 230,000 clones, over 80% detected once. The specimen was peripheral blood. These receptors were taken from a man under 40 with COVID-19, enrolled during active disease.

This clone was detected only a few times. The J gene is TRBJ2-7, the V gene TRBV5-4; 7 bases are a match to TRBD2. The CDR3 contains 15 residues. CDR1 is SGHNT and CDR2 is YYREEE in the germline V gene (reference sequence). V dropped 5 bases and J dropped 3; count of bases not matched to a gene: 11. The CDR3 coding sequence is TGTGCCAGCAGGCCTAGGGGAGGGTCTGACTACGAGCAGTACTTC. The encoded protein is CASRPRGGSDYEQYF.

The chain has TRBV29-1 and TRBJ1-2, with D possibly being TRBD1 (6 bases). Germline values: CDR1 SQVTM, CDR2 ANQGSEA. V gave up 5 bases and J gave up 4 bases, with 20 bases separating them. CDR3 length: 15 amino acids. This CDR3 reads CSVIGTTTLAYGYTF. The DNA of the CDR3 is TGCAGCGTTATCGGGACAACCACTCTGGCCTATGGCTACACCTTC.

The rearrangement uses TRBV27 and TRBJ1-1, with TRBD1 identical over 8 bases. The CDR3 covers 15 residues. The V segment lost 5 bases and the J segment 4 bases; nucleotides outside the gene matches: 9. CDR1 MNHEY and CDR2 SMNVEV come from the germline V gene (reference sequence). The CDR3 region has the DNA TGTGCCAGCAGTGGCGGAGTCAGGGGGCTCACTGAAGCTTTCTTT. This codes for CASSGGVRGLTEAFF.

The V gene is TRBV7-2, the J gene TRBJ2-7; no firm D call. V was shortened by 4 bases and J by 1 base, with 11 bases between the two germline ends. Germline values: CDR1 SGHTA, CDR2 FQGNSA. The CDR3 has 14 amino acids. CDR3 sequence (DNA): TGTGCCAGCAGCTCCCTCACAGTTTCCTACGAGCAGTACTTC. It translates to CASSSLTVSYEQYF.

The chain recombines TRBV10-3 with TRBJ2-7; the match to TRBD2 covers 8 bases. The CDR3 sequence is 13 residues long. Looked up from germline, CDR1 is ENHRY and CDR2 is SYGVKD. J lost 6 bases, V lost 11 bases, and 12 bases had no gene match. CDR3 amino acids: CAGAREGQIEQYF. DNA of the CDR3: TGTGCCGGGGCACGGGAGGGCCAGATCGAGCAGTACTTC.

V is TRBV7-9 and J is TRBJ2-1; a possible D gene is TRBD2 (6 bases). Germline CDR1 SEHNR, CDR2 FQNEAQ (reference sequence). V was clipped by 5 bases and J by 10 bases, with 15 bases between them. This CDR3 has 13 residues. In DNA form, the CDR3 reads TGTGCCAGCAGCACAGGTGGGGGGTGGGAGCAGTTCTTC. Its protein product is CASSTGGGWEQFF.

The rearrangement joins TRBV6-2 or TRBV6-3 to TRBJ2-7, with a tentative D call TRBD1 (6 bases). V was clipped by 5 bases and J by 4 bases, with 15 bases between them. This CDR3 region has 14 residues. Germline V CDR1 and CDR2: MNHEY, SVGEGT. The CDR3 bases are TGTGCCAGCAGTCGAAAACAGGGTTGGTACGAGCAGTACTTC. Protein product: CASSRKQGWYEQYF.

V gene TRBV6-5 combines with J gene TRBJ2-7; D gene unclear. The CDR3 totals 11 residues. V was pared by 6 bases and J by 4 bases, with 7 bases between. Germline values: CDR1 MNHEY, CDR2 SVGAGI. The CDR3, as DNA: TGTGCCAGCAGCACAAAATACGAGCAGTACTTC. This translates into CASSTKYEQYF.

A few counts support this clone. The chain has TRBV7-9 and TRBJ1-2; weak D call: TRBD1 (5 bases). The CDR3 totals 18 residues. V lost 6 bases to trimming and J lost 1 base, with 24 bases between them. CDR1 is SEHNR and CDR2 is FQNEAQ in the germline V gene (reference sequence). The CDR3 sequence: CASSPLPAGMGFNYGYTF. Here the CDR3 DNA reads TGTGCCAGCAGTCCCTTGCCCGCAGGGATGGGGTTTAACTATGGCTACACCTTC.

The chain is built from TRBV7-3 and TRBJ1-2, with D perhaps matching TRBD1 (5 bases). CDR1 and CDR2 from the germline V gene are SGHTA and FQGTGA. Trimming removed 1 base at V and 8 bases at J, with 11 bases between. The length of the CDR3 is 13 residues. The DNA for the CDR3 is TGTGCCAGCAGCTTAATCGGGGGAAGCGGCTACACCTTC. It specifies CASSLIGGSGYTF.

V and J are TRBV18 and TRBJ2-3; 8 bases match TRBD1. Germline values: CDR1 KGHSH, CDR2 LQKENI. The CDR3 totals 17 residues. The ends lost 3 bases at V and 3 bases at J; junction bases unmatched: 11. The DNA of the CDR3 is TGTGCCAGCTCACCCGGCCTGGACAGGGTCAGGACAGATACGCAGTATTTT. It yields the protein CASSPGLDRVRTDTQYF.

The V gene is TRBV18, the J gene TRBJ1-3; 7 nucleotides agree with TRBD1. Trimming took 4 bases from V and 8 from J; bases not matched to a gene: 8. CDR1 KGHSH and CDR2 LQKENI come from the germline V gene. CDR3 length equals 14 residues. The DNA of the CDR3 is TGTGCCAGCTCACTACCCGACAGGGCGGACACCATATATTTT. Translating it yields CASSLPDRADTIYF.

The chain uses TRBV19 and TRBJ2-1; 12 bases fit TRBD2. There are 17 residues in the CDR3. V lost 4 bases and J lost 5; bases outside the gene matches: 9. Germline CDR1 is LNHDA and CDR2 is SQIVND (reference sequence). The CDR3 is CASSTRLAGDVDNEQFF. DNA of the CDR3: TGTGCCAGTAGTACGAGACTAGCGGGAGATGTGGACAATGAGCAGTTCTTC. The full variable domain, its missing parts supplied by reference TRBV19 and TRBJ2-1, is DGGITQSPKYLFRKEGQNVTLSCEQNLNHDAMYWYRQDPGQGLRLIYYSQIVNDFQKGDIAEGYSVSREKKESFPLTVTSAQKNPTAFYLCASSTRLAGDVDNEQFFGPGTRLTVL.

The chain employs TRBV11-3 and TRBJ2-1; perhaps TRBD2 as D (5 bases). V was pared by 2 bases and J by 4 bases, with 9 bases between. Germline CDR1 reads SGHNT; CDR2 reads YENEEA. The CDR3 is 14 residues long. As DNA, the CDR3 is TGTGCCAGCAGCTTATTGAGGGATTACAATGAGCAGTTCTTC. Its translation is CASSLLRDYNEQFF.

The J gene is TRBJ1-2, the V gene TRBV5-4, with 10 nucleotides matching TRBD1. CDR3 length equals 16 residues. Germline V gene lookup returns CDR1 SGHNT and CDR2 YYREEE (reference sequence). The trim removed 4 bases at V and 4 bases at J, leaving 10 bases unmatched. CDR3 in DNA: TGTGCCAGCAGCCAAAGACAGGGGGCGCAAGGCTATGGCTACACCTTC. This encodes CASSQRQGAQGYGYTF. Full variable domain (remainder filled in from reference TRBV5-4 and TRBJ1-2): ETGVTQSPTHLIKTRGQQVTLRCSSQSGHNTVSWYQQALGQGPQFIFQYYREEENGRGNFPPRFSGLQFPNYSSELNVNALELDDSALYLCASSQRQGAQGYGYTFGSGTRLTVV.

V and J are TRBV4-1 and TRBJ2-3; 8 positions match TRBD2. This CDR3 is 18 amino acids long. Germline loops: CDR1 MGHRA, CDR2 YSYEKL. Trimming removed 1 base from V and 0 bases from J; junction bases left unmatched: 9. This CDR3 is CASSQGPYERGSTDTQYF. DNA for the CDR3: TGCGCCAGCAGCCAAGGCCCTTATGAGCGGGGGAGCACAGATACGCAGTATTTT.

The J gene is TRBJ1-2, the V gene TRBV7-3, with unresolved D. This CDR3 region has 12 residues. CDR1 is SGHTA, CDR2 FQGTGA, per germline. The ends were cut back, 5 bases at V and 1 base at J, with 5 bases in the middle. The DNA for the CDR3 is TGTGCCAGCAGCCCCCTTAACTATGGCTACACCTTC. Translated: CASSPLNYGYTF.

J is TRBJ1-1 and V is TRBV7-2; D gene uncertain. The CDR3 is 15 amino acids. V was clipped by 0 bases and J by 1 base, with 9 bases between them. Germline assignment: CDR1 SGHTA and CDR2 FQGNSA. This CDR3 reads CASSLAPGPNTEAFF. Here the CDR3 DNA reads TGTGCCAGCAGCTTAGCGCCAGGCCCGAACACTGAAGCTTTCTTT.

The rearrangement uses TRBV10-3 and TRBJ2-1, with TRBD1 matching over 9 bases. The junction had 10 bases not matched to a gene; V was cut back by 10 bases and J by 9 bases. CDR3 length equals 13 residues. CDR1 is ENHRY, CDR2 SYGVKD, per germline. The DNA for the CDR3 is TGTGCCACCGAAAACAGGGGGCGCGGTGAGCAGTTCTTC. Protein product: CATENRGRGEQFF.

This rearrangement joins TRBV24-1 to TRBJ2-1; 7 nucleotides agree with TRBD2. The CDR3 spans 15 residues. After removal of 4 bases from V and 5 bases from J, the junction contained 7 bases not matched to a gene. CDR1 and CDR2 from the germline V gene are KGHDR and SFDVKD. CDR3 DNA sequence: TGTGCCACCAGTGACCCACTGGGAGGGGACAATGAGCAGTTCTTC. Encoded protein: CATSDPLGGDNEQFF.

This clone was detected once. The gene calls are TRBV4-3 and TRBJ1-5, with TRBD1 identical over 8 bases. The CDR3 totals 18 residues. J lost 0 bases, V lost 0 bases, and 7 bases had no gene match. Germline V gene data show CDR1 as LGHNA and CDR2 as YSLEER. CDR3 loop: CASSQENRTGFSNQPQHF. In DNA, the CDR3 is TGCGCCAGCAGCCAAGAAAATAGGACAGGGTTTAGCAATCAGCCCCAGCATTTT.

The CDR3 protein is CASSLGRRWSAEAFF. The CDR3 DNA follows: TGTGCCAGCAGCTTGGGTCGGCGGTGGTCCGCTGAAGCTTTCTTT. J is TRBJ1-1 and V is TRBV5-6; D call uncertain. With 0 bases removed from V and 6 bases from J, the gap between germline ends came to 15 bases. The germline CDR1 and CDR2 sequences are SGHDT and YYEEEE. This CDR3 contains 15 residues.